The TCR beta chain under discussion was sequenced for a study of vaccination and CD4 T cells after COVID-19. This CDR3 spans 17 amino acids. The V gene lost 3 bases and the J gene lost 2 bases, with 16 bases spanning the gap. Per the germline V gene, CDR1 is MDHEN and CDR2 is SYDVKM. Sample treatment: approximately 10-day PBMC culture with coronavirus spike peptide pools or control peptides (ViraFEST assay). Concerning this clonotype: Its antigen is still unknown.

Cultured CD4+ T cell DNA was sequenced using the Oncomine TCR Beta short-read assay. Investigators obtained genomic DNA by extraction from cultured CD4+ T cells. MiXCR, run by TCRdb on the PCR reads, gives a single entry per CDR3 protein. The data show about 17,000 distinct CDR3 sequences, 50% to 60% seen once. This chain uses TRBV28 with TRBJ2-2; no clear D. Sequenced: CD4+ T cells from blood, cultured in vitro. This TCR was sampled from a human donor who had recovered from COVID-19. The CDR3 spells CASSFLGAGPNTGELFF. The CDR3 nucleotides are TGTGCCAGCAGTTTCTTGGGCGCAGGACCAAACACCGGGGAGCTGTTTTTT.